Detailed here is one T cell receptor beta chain. This clone was counted a single time. Its antigen is still unknown. No base quality information exists; no much larger clone differs at one position. The record originates from a study of early stage breast cancer tumors (dated by TCRdb to about 2017). Regarding the research as a whole: Of the 15 to 20 invasive breast tumors, eleven to twelve were found to be estrogen receptor-positive, progesterone receptor-positive and HER2-negative. About 70% of the 12 ER+/PR+/HER2- tumors were invasive ductal carcinomas, while the other four were invasive lobular carcinomas. The average read coverage per sample was roughly 10-fold. The samples as a whole yielded around 2.5 million detected templates, corresponding to around 1,100,000 unique clonotypes. Study-wide findings and limitations: Enriched TCRB sequences shared across patients were found to be mostly commonly generated sequences that were unlikely to play an important role in the tumor microenvironment. Sequencing bulk genomic DNA from unsorted cells could not capture chain pairing or functional markers like CD4, CD8 and FOXP3. Analysis by tumor subtype was prevented by the small cohort size. Tumors showed about 2.5-fold higher T cell density and higher clonality than adjacent normal breast tissue. Repertoires from blood resembled normal breast more closely than tumor, and using blood as a reference for each tissue separated tumor from normal in 14 of 16 patients.

The study profiled bulk TCR beta-chain repertoires in matched peripheral blood, tumor and adjacent normal breast tissue taken from approximately 15 patients with early-stage breast cancer. Before surgery, roughly 4.5-10 mL of whole blood was collected into EDTA tubes and then processed within 2 hours. Peripheral blood mononuclear cells were isolated by Ficoll-Paque centrifugation in SepMate-50 tubes. PBMCs were cryopreserved in around 90% FBS with approximately 10% DMSO in aliquots of 2 to 4 million cells and stored in liquid nitrogen. The Qiagen AllPrep DNA/RNA Mini kit was used to extract genomic DNA. The cysteine opens and the phenylalanine closes a CDR3 of 18 amino acids. CDR3 DNA only is kept here, 54 bases in frame from base 1. CDR1 and CDR2 were assigned from the germline V gene as SGHVS and FNYEAQ. Deletion took 2 bases off V and 5 bases off J, with a span of 21 bases between the germline ends.

Each sample was amplified in two independent genomic DNA replicates, using about 0.45 ug for blood and around 1.4 ug for tumor or normal breast. TCRB sequencing of genomic DNA was carried out with the ImmunoSeq Intro kit according to the manufacturer's instructions. The multiplex PCR ran for roughly 31 cycles using proprietary primers and spike-in control sequences for absolute quantification. Single-end 150-bp reads were used to sequence an 87-bp fragment covering the CDR3 and the flanking V and J genes. Seven samples, with two replicates for each sample, were multiplexed per lane of an Illumina MiSeq using version 3.0 chemistry. The published analysis was carried out like this. The vendor's proprietary pipeline processed the raw data and merged both replicates into a single result for each sample. To define clonotypes, the study grouped productive rearrangements that shared the V-gene family, CDR3 amino acid sequence and J-gene segment. Clonality was computed as 1 minus the normalized Shannon entropy (Pielou evenness) of TCRB abundances. To estimate T cell density, the total number of templates was divided by the number of input cells, which was inferred from the amount of DNA input. Total repertoire diversity and clonality were estimated with Recon using default parameters. A clonotype was considered tumor-enriched if its abundance in tumor exceeded 0.1% and was at least 32-fold higher than its abundance in normal breast. This immuneACCESS table, as held by TCRdb, lists in-frame sequences with V and J called but not all clones. Of the missing ones, under half trace to an unresolved V gene in checked studies; the others have no known cause. V, J and clone size are taken as reported in that table, and D and trimming were inferred from the DNA itself. The sample has about 31,000 clones on record, roughly 77% of them singletons. 4.5% to 5% of the sample goes to the ten largest clones.

This receptor was taken from a person in their 40s with breast cancer. Sequenced input: blood. Recombination connected TRBV7-6 to TRBJ2-2; matching of 5 bases hints at TRBD2 as the D gene. CDR3 sequence: CASSLLASVTDLTGELFF. Here is the DNA: TGTGCCAGCAGCTTACTAGCTTCCGTGACGGATTTAACCGGGGAGCTGTTTTTT.